The clone carrying this TCR beta chain showed up just once. Sequencing was performed with immunoSEQ multiplex PCR; in TCRdb, only in-frame clones are kept and a portion is missing. Among some 130,000 clones listed, roughly 91% were seen once. This entry belongs to a study of OX40 agonist ivuxolimab in advanced cancers. Germline-derived CDR1 and CDR2 are SGHDN and FVKESK. With 4 bases removed from V and 2 bases from J, the gap between germline ends came to 12 bases. The CDR3 runs 14 residues. The rearrangement links TRBV14 to TRBJ2-7; perhaps TRBD2 as D (5 bases). The TCR comes from an adult with an advanced solid tumor such as melanoma, head and neck, liver or kidney cancer. Here the sequenced sample was CD4+ or CD8+ T cells sorted from blood, taken in a trial of the OX40 agonist ivuxolimab. In nucleotides, the CDR3 is TGTGCCAGCAGCCGACTCCCCGGGGCCTACGAGCAGTACTTC. Amino acids: CASSRLPGAYEQYF.